The clone carrying this T cell receptor (beta chain) was picked up a small number of times. This record comes from a study of T-cell reconstitution after alpha-beta-depleted transplantation in children. Unique molecular identifiers tagged the TCRbeta library. TCRdb re-derived calls from the PCR reads in MiXCR, one entry per CDR3 protein. The sample lists roughly 300,000 distinct CDR3 sequences; approximately 10% were seen once. The CDR3 runs to 16 residues. Germline CDR1 SGHVS, CDR2 FQNEAQ. V was clipped by 0 bases and J by 4 bases, with 16 bases between them. The chain joins TRBV7-8 to TRBJ2-7; D perhaps matches TRBD2 (6 bases). The TCR was taken from a human donor who donated a stem cell graft to a child with acute lymphoblastic leukemia. This sample comprised PBMCs from the stem cell graft donor, obtained from the stem cell graft. CDR3: CASSLARAGRGYEQYF. Written as DNA, the CDR3 is TGTGCCAGCAGCTTAGCGCGGGCCGGGAGAGGGTACGAGCAGTACTTC.